The 29 T cell receptor beta chains given below trace back to one sample, sequenced in a study of response to subunit inactivated influenza vaccine. One entry per CDR3 protein results from TCRdb running MiXCR on the RT-PCR reads. The sample contains hundreds of thousands of distinct CDR3 sequences, around 13% of which appear only once. The sequencing here drew on PBMCs from blood, taken around 14 days before vaccination. The receptors originated from a man aged 45-60 years who received an inactivated influenza vaccine.

This clonotype showed up just a few times. CDR3 loop: CASRRDGTDDNQPQHF. The CDR3 DNA reads as TGCGCCAGCAGGCGGGACGGGACAGACGACAATCAGCCCCAGCATTTT. This sequence joins TRBV5-1 and TRBJ1-5; 7 nucleotides agree with TRBD1. Unmatched junction bases numbered 11, after V lost 5 bases and J lost 3 bases. The CDR3 has 16 residues. The germline V gene encodes CDR1 SGHRS and CDR2 YFSETQ.

This clonotype turned up a few times. The genes are TRBV7-3 and TRBJ2-1; perhaps D is TRBD1 or TRBD2 (6 bases each). The germline CDR1 and CDR2 sequences are SGHTA and FQGTGA. V was pared by 2 bases and J by 4 bases, with 18 bases between. CDR3 length equals 17 residues. CDR3 in amino acids: CASSLEGGGTFYNEQFF. CDR3 DNA: TGTGCCAGCAGCTTAGAGGGGGGAGGAACGTTTTACAATGAGCAGTTCTTC.

This clonotype has a count of ten or more. V usage is TRBV12-3 or TRBV12-4 and J usage is TRBJ2-2; D assignment may be TRBD1 or TRBD2 (5 bases each). The CDR3 runs 12 residues. Trimming shortened V by 1 base and J by 11 bases, and 8 bases separated the two germline ends. The CDR3, as DNA: TGTGCCAGCAGTTTAGGAGGGGTTGAGCTGTTTTTT. As protein: CASSLGGVELFF.

V usage is TRBV4-1 and J usage is TRBJ2-3; D is unclear. The V gene lost 0 bases and the J gene lost 0 bases, with 10 bases spanning the gap. CDR1 MGHRA and CDR2 YSYEKL come from the germline V gene. The CDR3 loop spans 16 amino acids. CDR3: CASSQDPVFSTDTQYF. CDR3 DNA sequence: TGCGCCAGCAGCCAAGATCCAGTGTTTAGCACAGATACGCAGTATTTT.

This clonotype was found a few times. The chain combines TRBV28 with TRBJ2-1; TRBD1 matches at 7 bases. This CDR3 spans 16 amino acids. V dropped 6 bases and J dropped 0; count of bases not matched to a gene: 8. Germline CDR1 and CDR2: MDHEN and SYDVKM. In DNA form, the CDR3 reads TGTGCCAGCAGACAACAGGGGCGCCTCTCCTACAATGAGCAGTTCTTC. It specifies CASRQQGRLSYNEQFF.

This clonotype was counted many times. This rearrangement joins TRBV6-2 or TRBV6-3 to TRBJ1-1; D gene unclear. Trimming removed 7 bases from V and 1 base from J, with 13 bases in between. CDR3 size: 14 residues. The germline V gene encodes CDR1 MNHEY and CDR2 SVGEGT. The DNA of the CDR3 is TGTGCCAGCACCCTCGCTGGGCAGAACACTGAAGCTTTCTTT. Protein sequence: CASTLAGQNTEAFF.

This clonotype occurred a few times. The chain employs TRBV30 and TRBJ2-7, with D perhaps TRBD1 (6 bases). This CDR3 has 13 residues. V lost 3 bases and J 3 bases, leaving 12 bases between the germline ends. Germline loops: CDR1 GTSNPN, CDR2 SVGIG (reference sequence). The CDR3 DNA is TGTGCCTGGAGCCGGGACACTAGCTACGAGCAGTACTTC. It codes for CAWSRDTSYEQYF. Full variable domain (rest looked up from reference TRBV30 and TRBJ2-7): SQTIHQWPATLVQPVGSPLSLECTVEGTSNPNLYWYRQAAGRGLQLLFYSVGIGQISSEVPQNLSASRPQDRQFILSSKKLLLSDSGFYLCAWSRDTSYEQYFGPGTRLTVT.

V is TRBV3-1 and J is TRBJ1-5, with D unclear. CDR3 length: 14 residues. The ends were cut back, 5 bases at V and 7 bases at J, with 15 bases in the middle. Germline V gene lookup returns CDR1 LGHDT and CDR2 YNNKEL (reference sequence). CDR3: CASSTGRFGQPQHF. CDR3 nucleotides: TGTGCCAGCAGCACCGGGAGGTTTGGGCAGCCCCAGCATTTT.

This sequence joins TRBV2 and TRBJ2-3, with 13 bases identical to TRBD2. CDR3 length: 15 amino acids. Germline CDR1 and CDR2: SNHLY and FYNNEI. Trimming took 6 bases from V and 4 from J; bases not matched to a gene: 4. In nucleotides, the CDR3 is TGTGCCAGCAGGGGGACTAGCGGGAATGCAGATACGCAGTATTTT. Translation gives CASRGTSGNADTQYF.

This clonotype was counted a few times. The CDR3 spells CASSVSGRQQETQYF. In DNA form, the CDR3 reads TGTGCCAGCAGCGTTAGCGGGAGGCAGCAAGAGACCCAGTACTTC. The chain combines TRBV9 with TRBJ2-5, with 10 bases that match TRBD2. CDR1 is SGDLS, CDR2 YYNGEE, per germline. There are 15 residues in the CDR3. V was clipped by 2 bases and J by 2 bases; unmatched bases: 3.

In this sample, this clonotype turned up a few times. V gene TRBV2 combines with J gene TRBJ2-2; 7 bases map to TRBD2. The V gene's germline CDR1 is SNHLY and CDR2 FYNNEI. With V trimmed by 7 bases and J by 4 bases, 6 bases remained unmatched. The CDR3 is made up of 14 amino acids. The DNA of the CDR3 is TGTGCCAGCATTGGACTAGATCTCACCGGGGAGCTGTTTTTT. This translates into CASIGLDLTGELFF.

The chain links TRBV20-1 to TRBJ2-3; no clear D. Trimming shortened V by 3 bases and J by 2 bases, and 9 bases separated the two germline ends. There are 13 residues in the CDR3. Germline assignment: CDR1 DFQATT and CDR2 SNEGSKA (reference sequence). CDR3 sequence (DNA): TGCAGTGCTAGGGGCCCTCTCACAGATACGCAGTATTTT. This gives the protein CSARGPLTDTQYF.

This clonotype appeared many times. The V call is TRBV7-8, the J call TRBJ2-5; D gene ambiguous. The CDR3 is 15 residues long. Between the trimmed V and J ends, which lost 5 bases and 5 bases, there was a span of 18 bases. CDR1 and CDR2 from the germline V gene are SGHVS and FQNEAQ. CDR3 sequence reads: CASSTSSGFRETQYF. The CDR3 DNA is TGTGCCAGCAGCACCTCATCCGGGTTCAGGGAGACCCAGTACTTC. The full variable domain, completed using reference TRBV7-8 and TRBJ2-5, is GAGVSQSPRYKVAKRGQDVALRCDPISGHVSLFWYQQALGQGPEFLTYFQNEAQLDKSGLPSDRFFAERPEGSVSTLKIQRTQQEDSAVYLCASSTSSGFRETQYFGPGTRLLVL.

This clonotype has only a few counts. This sequence joins TRBV20-1 and TRBJ2-7, with TRBD1 identical over 7 bases. Trimming cost V 3 bases and J 7 bases; bases outside gene matches: 12. This CDR3 has 14 residues. CDR1 is DFQATT and CDR2 is SNEGSKA in the germline V gene (reference sequence). The CDR3 protein is CSASRQGPLLEQYF. CDR3 sequence (DNA): TGCAGTGCTAGTCGACAGGGCCCCCTCCTTGAGCAGTACTTC.

The rearrangement uses TRBV6-1 and TRBJ2-3; D might be TRBD2 (6 bases). The V and J ends lost 7 bases and 5 bases respectively, with 13 bases between them. Germline V lookup: CDR1 MNHNS, CDR2 SASEGT. The CDR3 length is 13 residues. CDR3 nucleotides: TGTGCCAGCACCATAGGGCGGGGAGATACGCAGTATTTT. Amino acids: CASTIGRGDTQYF.

The genes are TRBV5-1 and TRBJ1-1, with TRBD1 matching over 7 bases. The CDR3 consists of 13 residues. J lost 3 bases, V lost 3 bases, and 2 bases had no gene match. Germline V CDR1 and CDR2: SGHRS, YFSETQ. CDR3: CASSYRGDTEAFF. The DNA for the CDR3 is TGCGCCAGCAGCTACAGGGGTGACACTGAAGCTTTCTTT.

This clonotype was observed at least ten times. The chain combines TRBV6-5 with TRBJ2-2; D not certain. V dropped 1 base and J dropped 1 base, with 4 bases sitting between them. Germline-derived CDR1 and CDR2 are MNHEY and SVGAGI. The CDR3 length is 14 residues. The CDR3 sequence: CASSYWRNTGELFF. The CDR3 DNA follows: TGTGCCAGCAGTTACTGGAGGAACACCGGGGAGCTGTTTTTT.

V usage is TRBV3-1 and J usage is TRBJ1-2, with unresolved D. Germline V lookup: CDR1 LGHDT, CDR2 YNNKEL (reference sequence). This CDR3 contains 13 residues. Trimming took 1 base from V and 1 from J, leaving 4 bases between them. CDR3 amino acids: CASSQAVNYGYTF. CDR3 bases: TGTGCCAGCAGCCAAGCAGTTAACTATGGCTACACCTTC.

V is TRBV15 and J is TRBJ2-7; D is possibly TRBD2 (6 bases). The germline CDR1 and CDR2 sequences are LNHNV and YYDKDF (reference sequence). CDR3 length equals 15 residues. V was trimmed by 0 bases and J by 3 bases, leaving 12 bases between them. Written as DNA, the CDR3 is TGTGCCACCAGCAGAGAAGGTGGGGGGTACTACGAGCAGTACTTC. Protein: CATSREGGGYYEQYF.

This clonotype has a handful of counts. The chain couples TRBV20-1 to TRBJ2-1; 7 bases agree with TRBD2. J lost 2 bases, V lost 6 bases, and 13 bases had no gene match. Germline V gene sequence: CDR1 DFQATT, CDR2 SNEGSKA (reference sequence). The CDR3 extends over 16 amino acids. CDR3 DNA: TGCAGTGCCGGGCGGGGGAGGGCCCATCCCTACAATGAGCAGTTCTTC. As protein: CSAGRGRAHPYNEQFF.

The chain employs TRBV7-2 and TRBJ2-5; 14 positions agree with TRBD2. CDR3 length equals 16 residues. Germline lookup yields CDR1 SGHTA and CDR2 FQGNSA. The trim removed 3 bases at V and 5 bases at J, leaving 5 bases unmatched. CDR3 loop: CASSLGLAGVVETQYF. The CDR3 DNA sequence: TGTGCCAGCAGCTTGGGACTAGCGGGAGTTGTTGAGACCCAGTACTTC.

The V and J genes are TRBV28 and TRBJ2-4, with TRBD2 matching over 11 bases. This CDR3 is built from 18 residues. Per germline, CDR1 MDHEN and CDR2 SYDVKM. J gave up 2 bases and V 1 base, and 7 bases lay outside the gene matches. The CDR3 DNA is TGTGCCAGCAGTTTATTAGCTAGCGGGAGGCCCTCCAAAAACATTCAGTACTTC. It encodes CASSLLASGRPSKNIQYF.

This clonotype came up a few times. This rearrangement joins TRBV4-1 to TRBJ2-1, with 12 bases identical to TRBD2. This CDR3 spans 14 amino acids. Trimming cost V 0 bases and J 15 bases; bases outside gene matches: 6. Germline V gene sequence: CDR1 MGHRA, CDR2 YSYEKL. Written as DNA, the CDR3 is TGCGCCAGCAGCCAAGAGCCTAGCGGGGGGGCTGCGTTCTTC. Encoded protein: CASSQEPSGGAAFF.

V and J are TRBV9 and TRBJ2-3; a possible D gene is TRBD1 (5 bases). The ends were cut back, 0 bases at V and 2 bases at J, with 7 bases in the middle. Germline lookup yields CDR1 SGDLS and CDR2 YYNGEE. The CDR3 extends over 14 amino acids. CDR3 sequence reads: CASSVGGLTDTQYF. CDR3 nucleotide sequence: TGTGCCAGCAGCGTAGGGGGCCTCACAGATACGCAGTATTTT.

This clonotype has at least ten counts. The gene calls are TRBV7-8 and TRBJ2-2; no clear D gene. The CDR3 spans 12 residues. The germline V gene encodes CDR1 SGHVS and CDR2 FQNEAQ. V lost 1 base, J lost 8 bases, and 5 bases lay in between. The CDR3 spells CASSLGQGELFF. The CDR3, as DNA: TGTGCCAGCAGCTTAGGACAAGGGGAGCTGTTTTTT.

V gene TRBV29-1 combines with J gene TRBJ2-7; the D gene is possibly TRBD1 (5 bases). Per the germline V gene, CDR1 is SQVTM and CDR2 is ANQGSEA. There are 13 residues in the CDR3. Trimming took off 2 bases at V and 4 bases at J, with 12 bases between the two ends. CDR3 in amino acids: CSVEKRGRYEQYF. The CDR3 DNA follows: TGCAGCGTTGAAAAAAGGGGTCGGTACGAGCAGTACTTC.

The chain combines TRBV12-3 or TRBV12-4 with TRBJ2-7; TRBD2 agrees at 9 bases. The CDR3 is made up of 15 amino acids. V lost 2 bases, J lost 3 bases, and 5 bases stayed unmatched. This CDR3 reads CASSLKVSGSYEQYF. As DNA, the CDR3 is TGTGCCAGCAGTTTAAAGGTTAGCGGGAGCTACGAGCAGTACTTC.

This clonotype was picked up a small number of times. J is TRBJ2-1 and V is TRBV20-1; D perhaps matches TRBD1 (5 bases). The CDR3 consists of 14 residues. In germline, CDR1 is DFQATT, CDR2 SNEGSKA (reference sequence). Trimming cost V 1 base and J 2 bases, with 9 bases left between them. CDR3 DNA: TGCAGTGCTAGAGTTGCCAGGGCCTACAATGAGCAGTTCTTC. It yields the protein CSARVARAYNEQFF.

V usage is TRBV14 and J usage is TRBJ2-3; possibly TRBD1 or TRBD2 for D (5 bases each). The V end lost 2 bases, the J end lost 4 bases, and 16 bases lay between the germline ends. Germline CDR1 SGHDN, CDR2 FVKESK. This CDR3 comprises 16 residues. For the CDR3, the DNA is TGTGCCAGCAGCCAATTCTTGGGGCGAGGGTCAGATACGCAGTATTTT. Protein product: CASSQFLGRGSDTQYF.